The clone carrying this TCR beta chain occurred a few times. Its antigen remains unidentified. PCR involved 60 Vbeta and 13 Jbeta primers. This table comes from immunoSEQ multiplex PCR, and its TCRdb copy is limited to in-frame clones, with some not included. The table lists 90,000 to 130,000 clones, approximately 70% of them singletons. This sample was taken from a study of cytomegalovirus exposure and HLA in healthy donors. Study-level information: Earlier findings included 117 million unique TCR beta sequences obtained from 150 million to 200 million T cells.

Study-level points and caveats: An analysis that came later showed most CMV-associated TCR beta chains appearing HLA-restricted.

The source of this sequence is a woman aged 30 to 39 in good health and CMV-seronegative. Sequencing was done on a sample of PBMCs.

The CDR3 sequence is CASSLVPLGAGEPYYGYTF. The CDR3 region has the DNA TGTGCCAGCAGCTTAGTGCCTTTGGGGGCAGGCGAACCTTACTATGGCTACACCTTC. V gene TRBV7-6 combines with J gene TRBJ1-2; TRBD1 might be the D (6 bases). This CDR3 has 19 residues. CDR1 is SGHVS, CDR2 FNYEAQ, per germline. Deletions cut 1 base from V and 3 bases from J, with 24 bases between.